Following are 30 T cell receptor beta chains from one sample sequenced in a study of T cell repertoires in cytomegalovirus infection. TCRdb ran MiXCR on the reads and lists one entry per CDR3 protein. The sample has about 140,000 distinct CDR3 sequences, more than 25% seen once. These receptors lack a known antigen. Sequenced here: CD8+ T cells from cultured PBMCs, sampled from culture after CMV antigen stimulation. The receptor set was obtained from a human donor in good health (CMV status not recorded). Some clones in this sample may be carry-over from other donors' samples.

The CDR3 protein is CASGRLGQGFTNEKLFF. The CDR3 nucleotides are TGTGCCAGCGGTCGACTGGGACAGGGCTTTACTAATGAAAAACTGTTTTTT. The V call is TRBV12-3 or TRBV12-4, the J call TRBJ1-4, with 9 nucleotides matching TRBD1. This CDR3 comprises 17 residues. The J segment lost 2 bases and the V segment lost 8 bases, leaving 12 bases of the junction unmatched.

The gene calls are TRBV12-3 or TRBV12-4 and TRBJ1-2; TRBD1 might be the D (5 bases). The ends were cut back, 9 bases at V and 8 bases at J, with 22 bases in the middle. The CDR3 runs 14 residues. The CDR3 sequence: CASTQDGGSGGYTF. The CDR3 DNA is TGTGCCAGTACTCAGGATGGGGGTTCGGGGGGCTACACCTTC.

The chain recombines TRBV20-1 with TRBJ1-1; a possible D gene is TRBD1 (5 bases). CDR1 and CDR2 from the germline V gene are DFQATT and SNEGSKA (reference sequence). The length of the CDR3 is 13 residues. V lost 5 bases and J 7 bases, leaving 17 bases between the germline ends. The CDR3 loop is CSALAGGLREAFF. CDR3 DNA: TGCAGTGCTCTGGCTGGGGGATTACGTGAAGCTTTCTTT.

The CDR3 coding sequence is TGTGCCAGCAGCGCCCAGGCCGACGGGGATAATTCACCCCTCCACTTT. This sequence encodes CASSAQADGDNSPLHF. This chain uses TRBV9 with TRBJ1-6; the D is unclear. CDR1 and CDR2 (germline): SGDLS, YYNGEE. This CDR3 region has 16 residues. The V end was cut by 3 bases, the J end by 5 bases, with 15 bases between.

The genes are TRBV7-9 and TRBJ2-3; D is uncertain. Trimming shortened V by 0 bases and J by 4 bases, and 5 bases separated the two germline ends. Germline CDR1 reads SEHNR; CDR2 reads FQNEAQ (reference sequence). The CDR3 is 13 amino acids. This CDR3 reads CASSLASPDTQYF. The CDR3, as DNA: TGTGCCAGCAGCTTAGCGTCCCCAGATACGCAGTATTTT.

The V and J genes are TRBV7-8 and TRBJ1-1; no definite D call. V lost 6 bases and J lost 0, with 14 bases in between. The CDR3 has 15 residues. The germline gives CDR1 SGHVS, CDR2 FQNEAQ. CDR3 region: CASSPHFSLNTEAFF. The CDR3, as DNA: TGTGCCAGCAGTCCACATTTCTCGTTGAACACTGAAGCTTTCTTT.

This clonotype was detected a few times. This CDR3 is CASSGDSQETQYF. The CDR3 bases are TGTGCCAGTAGTGGGGACAGCCAAGAGACCCAGTACTTC. V gene TRBV19 combines with J gene TRBJ2-5; 7 positions agree with TRBD1. CDR1 and CDR2 from the germline V gene are LNHDA and SQIVND (reference sequence). This CDR3 contains 13 residues. V trimming: 5 bases; J trimming: 1 base; junction bases outside the gene matches: 1. Full variable domain (missing parts from reference TRBV19 and TRBJ2-5): DGGITQSPKYLFRKEGQNVTLSCEQNLNHDAMYWYRQDPGQGLRLIYYSQIVNDFQKGDIAEGYSVSREKKESFPLTVTSAQKNPTAFYLCASSGDSQETQYFGPGTRLLVL.

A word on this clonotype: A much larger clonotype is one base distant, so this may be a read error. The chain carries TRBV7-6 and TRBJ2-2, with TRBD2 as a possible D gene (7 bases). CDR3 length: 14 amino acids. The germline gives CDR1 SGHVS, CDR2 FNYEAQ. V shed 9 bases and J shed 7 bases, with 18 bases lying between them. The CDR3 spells CARRIGGRIGELFF. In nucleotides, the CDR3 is TGTGCCAGAAGAATCGGGGGGCGGATCGGGGAGCTGTTTTTT.

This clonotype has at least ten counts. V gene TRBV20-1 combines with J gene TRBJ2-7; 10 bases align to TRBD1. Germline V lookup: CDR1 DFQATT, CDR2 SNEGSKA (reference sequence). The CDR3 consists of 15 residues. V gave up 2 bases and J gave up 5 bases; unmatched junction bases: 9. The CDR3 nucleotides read TGCAGTGCTAGACCGACAGGGGGCGATTTCGACGAGCAGTACTTC. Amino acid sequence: CSARPTGGDFDEQYF.

The DNA for the CDR3 is TGTGCCAGCAGTTACGGACTAGCGGTTTACAATGAGCAGTTCTTC. Its translation: CASSYGLAVYNEQFF. The chain carries TRBV6-2 or TRBV6-3 and TRBJ2-1, with TRBD2 matching over 10 bases. The trim removed 2 bases at V and 4 bases at J, leaving 2 bases unmatched. Germline values: CDR1 MNHEY, CDR2 SVGEGT. The CDR3 runs to 15 residues.

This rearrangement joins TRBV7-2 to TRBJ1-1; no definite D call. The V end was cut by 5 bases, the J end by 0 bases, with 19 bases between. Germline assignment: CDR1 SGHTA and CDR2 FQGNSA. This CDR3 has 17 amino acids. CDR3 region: CASSPHTYKFLNTEAFF. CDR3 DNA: TGTGCCAGCAGCCCGCATACCTATAAGTTTTTGAACACTGAAGCTTTCTTT.

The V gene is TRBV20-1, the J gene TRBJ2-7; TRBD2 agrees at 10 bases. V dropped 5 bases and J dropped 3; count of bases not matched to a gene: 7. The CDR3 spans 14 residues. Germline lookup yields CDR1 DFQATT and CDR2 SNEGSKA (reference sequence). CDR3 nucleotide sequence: TGCAGTGCTTTTTTGGTAGCGGGGGGCTACGAGCAGTACTTC. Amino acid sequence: CSAFLVAGGYEQYF.

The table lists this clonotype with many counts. As DNA, the CDR3 is TGTGCCAGCAGTGAAGCGGAGGACAGGGAGACAGATACGCAGTATTTT. Its protein is CASSEAEDRETDTQYF. This sequence joins TRBV2 and TRBJ2-3, with 8 bases fitting TRBD1. The V segment lost 0 bases and the J segment 3 bases; nucleotides outside the gene matches: 5. Germline V lookup: CDR1 SNHLY, CDR2 FYNNEI. This CDR3 comprises 16 residues.

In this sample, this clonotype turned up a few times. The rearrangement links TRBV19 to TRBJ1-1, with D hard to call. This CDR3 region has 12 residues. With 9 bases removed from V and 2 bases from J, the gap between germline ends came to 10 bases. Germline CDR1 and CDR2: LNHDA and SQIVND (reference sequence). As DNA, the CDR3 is TGTGCCAGCCAGGTGGGCAACACTGAAGCTTTCTTT. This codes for CASQVGNTEAFF. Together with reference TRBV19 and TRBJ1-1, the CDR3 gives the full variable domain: DGGITQSPKYLFRKEGQNVTLSCEQNLNHDAMYWYRQDPGQGLRLIYYSQIVNDFQKGDIAEGYSVSREKKESFPLTVTSAQKNPTAFYLCASQVGNTEAFFGQGTRLTVV.

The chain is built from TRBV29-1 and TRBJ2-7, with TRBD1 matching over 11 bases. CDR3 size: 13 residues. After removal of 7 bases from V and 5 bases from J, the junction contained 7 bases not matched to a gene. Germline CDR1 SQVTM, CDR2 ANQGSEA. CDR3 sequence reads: CSARTGGLDEQYF. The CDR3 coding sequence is TGCAGCGCCCGGACAGGGGGCCTCGACGAGCAGTACTTC.

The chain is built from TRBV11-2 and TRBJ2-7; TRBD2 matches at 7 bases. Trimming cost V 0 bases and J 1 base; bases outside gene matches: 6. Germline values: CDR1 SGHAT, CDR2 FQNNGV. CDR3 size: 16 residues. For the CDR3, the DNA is TGTGCCAGCAGCTTAGATCAGGCGGGGGATTCCTACGAGCAGTACTTC. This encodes CASSLDQAGDSYEQYF. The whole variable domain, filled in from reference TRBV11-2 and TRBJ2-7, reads EAGVAQSPRYKIIEKRQSVAFWCNPISGHATLYWYQQILGQGPKLLIQFQNNGVVDDSQLPKDRFSAERLKGVDSTLKIQPAKLEDSAVYLCASSLDQAGDSYEQYFGPGTRLTVT.

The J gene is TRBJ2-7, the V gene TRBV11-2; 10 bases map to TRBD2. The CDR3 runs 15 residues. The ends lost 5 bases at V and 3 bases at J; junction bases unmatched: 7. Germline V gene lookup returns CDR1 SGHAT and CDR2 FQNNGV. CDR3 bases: TGTGCCAGCAGCGCCTCCTTAGCGGGGGGCTACGAGCAGTACTTC. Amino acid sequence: CASSASLAGGYEQYF.

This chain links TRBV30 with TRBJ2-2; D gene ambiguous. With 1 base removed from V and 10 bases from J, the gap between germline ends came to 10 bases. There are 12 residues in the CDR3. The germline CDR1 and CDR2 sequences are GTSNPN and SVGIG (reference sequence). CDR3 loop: CAWSGPGTELFF. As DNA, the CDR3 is TGTGCCTGGAGTGGTCCGGGCACGGAGCTGTTTTTT.

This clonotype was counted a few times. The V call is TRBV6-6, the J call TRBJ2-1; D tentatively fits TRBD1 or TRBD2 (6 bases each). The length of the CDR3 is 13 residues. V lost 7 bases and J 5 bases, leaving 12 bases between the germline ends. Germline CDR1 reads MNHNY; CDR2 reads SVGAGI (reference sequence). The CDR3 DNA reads TGTGCCAGCATTGGGGGGCGGAACAATGAGCAGTTCTTC. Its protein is CASIGGRNNEQFF.

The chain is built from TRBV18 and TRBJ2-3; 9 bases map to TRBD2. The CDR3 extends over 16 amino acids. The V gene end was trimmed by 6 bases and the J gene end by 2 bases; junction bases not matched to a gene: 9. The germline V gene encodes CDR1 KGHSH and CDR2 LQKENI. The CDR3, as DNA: TGTGCCAGCTCCTCTTTAGCGGGGGAGAACACAGATACGCAGTATTTT. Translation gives CASSSLAGENTDTQYF.

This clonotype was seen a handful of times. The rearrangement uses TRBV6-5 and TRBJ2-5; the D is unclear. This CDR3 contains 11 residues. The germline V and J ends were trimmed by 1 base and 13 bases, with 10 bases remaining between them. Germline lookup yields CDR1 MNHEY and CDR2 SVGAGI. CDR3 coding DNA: TGTGCCAGCAGTTACTTCGACCTGTTGTACTTC. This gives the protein CASSYFDLLYF.

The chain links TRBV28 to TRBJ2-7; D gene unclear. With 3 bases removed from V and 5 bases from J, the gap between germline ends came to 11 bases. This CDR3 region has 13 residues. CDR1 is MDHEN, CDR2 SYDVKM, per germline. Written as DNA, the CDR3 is TGTGCCAGCAGTTTTGAGGTAGCCCACGAGCAGTACTTC. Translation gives CASSFEVAHEQYF.

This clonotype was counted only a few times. The DNA for the CDR3 is TGTGCCAGCAGCTTACCGGGGGAAAGCTACGAGCAGTACTTC. The encoded protein is CASSLPGESYEQYF. The chain has TRBV7-9 and TRBJ2-7; D is perhaps TRBD2 (6 bases). Germline V gene data show CDR1 as SEHNR and CDR2 as FQNEAQ (reference sequence). The CDR3 consists of 14 residues. Deletions cut 2 bases from V and 3 bases from J, with 11 bases between.

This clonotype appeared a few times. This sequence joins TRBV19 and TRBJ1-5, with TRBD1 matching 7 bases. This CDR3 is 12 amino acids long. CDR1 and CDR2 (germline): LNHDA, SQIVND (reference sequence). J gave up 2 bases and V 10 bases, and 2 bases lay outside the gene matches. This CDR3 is CATGQGNQPQHF. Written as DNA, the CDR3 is TGTGCCACCGGACAGGGCAATCAGCCCCAGCATTTT.

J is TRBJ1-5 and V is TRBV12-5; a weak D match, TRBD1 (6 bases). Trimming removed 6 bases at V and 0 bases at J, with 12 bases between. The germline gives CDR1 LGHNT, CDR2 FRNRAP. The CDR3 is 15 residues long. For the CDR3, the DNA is TGTGCTAGTGGACGAGGGGGAAATAGCAATCAGCCCCAGCATTTT. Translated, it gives CASGRGGNSNQPQHF.

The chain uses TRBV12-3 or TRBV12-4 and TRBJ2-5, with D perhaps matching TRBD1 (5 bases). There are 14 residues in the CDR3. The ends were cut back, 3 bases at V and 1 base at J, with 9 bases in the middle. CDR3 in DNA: TGTGCCAGCAGTTTTAGGGGCCCCCAAGAGACCCAGTACTTC. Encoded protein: CASSFRGPQETQYF.

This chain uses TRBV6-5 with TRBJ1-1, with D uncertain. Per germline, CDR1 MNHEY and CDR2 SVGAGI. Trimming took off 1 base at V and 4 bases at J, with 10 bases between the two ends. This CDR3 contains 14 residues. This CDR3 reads CASSYFSSGTEAFF. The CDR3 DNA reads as TGTGCCAGCAGTTACTTCTCGAGCGGCACTGAAGCTTTCTTT.

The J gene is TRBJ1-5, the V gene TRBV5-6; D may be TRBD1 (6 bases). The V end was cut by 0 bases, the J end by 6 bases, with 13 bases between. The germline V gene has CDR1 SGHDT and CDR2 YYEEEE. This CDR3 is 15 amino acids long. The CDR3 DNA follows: TGTGCCAGCAGCTTGGGCTGGGACACCAGTCAGCCCCAGCATTTT. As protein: CASSLGWDTSQPQHF.

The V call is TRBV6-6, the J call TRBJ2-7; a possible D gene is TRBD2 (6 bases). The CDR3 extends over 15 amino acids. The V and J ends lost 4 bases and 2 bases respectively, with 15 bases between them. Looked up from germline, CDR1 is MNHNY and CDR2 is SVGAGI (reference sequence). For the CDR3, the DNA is TGTGCCAGCAGTTCCCGTAGCGGAACCGCCTACGAGCAGTACTTC. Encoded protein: CASSSRSGTAYEQYF.

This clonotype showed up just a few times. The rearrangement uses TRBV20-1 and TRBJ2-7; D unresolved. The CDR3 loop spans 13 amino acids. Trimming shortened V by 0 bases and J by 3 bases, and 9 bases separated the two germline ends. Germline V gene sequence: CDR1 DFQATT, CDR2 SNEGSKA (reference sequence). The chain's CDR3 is CSAREFGLYEQYF. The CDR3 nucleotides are TGCAGTGCTAGAGAATTCGGCCTCTACGAGCAGTACTTC.